One and the same sample provided the 21 T cell receptor beta chains below, sequenced in a study of blood T cell repertoires in COVID-19. The method was immunoSEQ multiplex PCR; TCRdb's version includes in-frame clones alone and lacks a portion of them. The repertoire holds under 250,000 clones, with around 82% as singletons. Input material: peripheral blood. All receptors derive from a human donor in a cohort sampled during active COVID-19.

The chain couples TRBV5-1 to TRBJ2-6; the D is unclear. There are 15 residues in the CDR3. The germline gives CDR1 SGHRS, CDR2 YFSETQ. V gave up 0 bases and J gave up 5 bases, with 9 bases separating them. In DNA form, the CDR3 reads TGCGCCAGCAGCTTGGAAACGACTTGGGCCAACGTCCTGACTTTC. This sequence encodes CASSLETTWANVLTF.

This chain links TRBV27 with TRBJ2-3; D is undetermined. The germline CDR1 and CDR2 sequences are MNHEY and SMNVEV (reference sequence). V was trimmed by 5 bases and J by 2 bases, leaving 2 bases between them. The CDR3 contains 11 residues. CDR3 sequence: CASSHTDTQYF. The CDR3 DNA follows: TGTGCCAGCAGTCACACAGATACGCAGTATTTT.

Turning to this clone: The germline gene is not matched at one end of the junction; a read error may be the cause. The chain combines TRBV2 with TRBJ2-2; D is possibly TRBD2 (6 bases). CDR1 SNHLY and CDR2 FYNNEI come from the germline V gene. The CDR3 extends over 14 amino acids. In nucleotides, the CDR3 is TGTGCCAGCAGGGAGGGCCCGAAAACCGGGGAGCTGTTTTTT. This codes for CASREGPKTGELFF.

The V gene is TRBV28, the J gene TRBJ2-7, with TRBD1 matching over 8 bases. CDR1 is MDHEN and CDR2 is SYDVKM in the germline V gene. This CDR3 contains 14 residues. J gave up 7 bases and V 8 bases, and 13 bases lay outside the gene matches. Here the CDR3 reads CASEDRGAPMEQYF. The CDR3, as DNA: TGTGCCAGCGAAGACAGGGGCGCCCCTATGGAGCAGTACTTC.

This rearrangement joins TRBV9 to TRBJ1-2; no reliable D call. This CDR3 has 17 residues. V was trimmed by 0 bases and J by 2 bases, leaving 17 bases between them. CDR1 is SGDLS, CDR2 YYNGEE, per germline. The CDR3 loop is CASSVEARIIGNYGYTF. The CDR3 bases are TGTGCCAGCAGCGTAGAGGCCAGGATCATCGGCAACTATGGCTACACCTTC. Looking up the rest from reference TRBV9 and TRBJ1-2 gives the full variable domain: DSGVTQTPKHLITATGQRVTLRCSPRSGDLSVYWYQQSLDQGLQFLIQYYNGEERAKGNILERFSAQQFPDLHSELNLSSLELGDSALYFCASSVEARIIGNYGYTFGSGTRLTVV.

The rearrangement joins TRBV21-1 to TRBJ1-2. TRBV21-1 is a documented pseudogene. The CDR3 sequence is 13 residues long. This CDR3 reads CASSKGPAGGYTF. The DNA for the CDR3 is TGTGCCAGCAGCAAAGGACCGGCGGGAGGCTACACCTTC.

CDR3 bases: TGTGCCAGCAGCACCCCCCTCGGCGGGTTGCAGTACTTC. Protein: CASSTPLGGLQYF. This rearrangement joins TRBV5-4 to TRBJ2-7; the D gene is possibly TRBD2 (5 bases). The length of the CDR3 is 13 residues. Germline CDR1 and CDR2: SGHNT and YYREEE (reference sequence). V was shortened by 4 bases and J by 9 bases, with 17 bases between the two germline ends.

This chain links TRBV11-1 with TRBJ1-3, with a weak D call TRBD1 (6 bases). The V gene's germline CDR1 is SGHAT and CDR2 FQDESV (reference sequence). There are 14 residues in the CDR3. Trimming cost V 3 bases and J 8 bases, with 14 bases left between them. CDR3 in amino acids: CASSFTGHRDTIYF. The CDR3 region has the DNA TGTGCCAGCAGCTTCACAGGGCATCGAGACACCATATATTTT.

The rearrangement joins TRBV3-1 (or the pseudogene TRBV3-2) to TRBJ2-1; 7 nucleotides line up with TRBD2. The CDR3 is made up of 13 amino acids. The V gene's germline CDR1 is LGHDT and CDR2 YNNKEL (reference sequence). Trimming removed 0 bases from V and 11 bases from J; junction bases left unmatched: 4. CDR3 in amino acids: CASSQEASGKQFF. The CDR3 bases are TGTGCCAGCAGCCAAGAGGCTAGCGGTAAGCAGTTCTTC.

V usage is TRBV29-1 and J usage is TRBJ1-2, with a tentative D call TRBD1 (5 bases). Germline V CDR1 and CDR2: SQVTM, ANQGSEA. This CDR3 contains 12 residues. The CDR3 loop is CISRGTEGGYTF. As DNA, the CDR3 is TGCATCTCGCGCGGGACGGAGGGAGGCTACACCTTC.

This rearrangement joins TRBV9 to TRBJ2-7; TRBD1 matches at 7 bases. V lost 3 bases to trimming and J lost 2 bases; unmatched junction nucleotides: 8. CDR1 and CDR2 from the germline V gene are SGDLS and YYNGEE. The CDR3 length is 15 residues. The CDR3 nucleotides are TGTGCCAGCAGCGAATCTGGACAGGCGACCTACGAGCAGTACTTC. This gives the protein CASSESGQATYEQYF.

The CDR3 bases are TGTGCCAGCAGCTTGGTTTACAGGGGGCAAGTGGTAGATGAAAAACTGTTTTTT. Protein product: CASSLVYRGQVVDEKLFF. J is TRBJ1-4 and V is TRBV5-8, with 9 bases lining up with TRBD1. The V gene end was trimmed by 0 bases and the J gene end by 6 bases; junction bases not matched to a gene: 12. CDR3 size: 18 residues. Per germline, CDR1 SGHTS and CDR2 YDEGEE.

V gene TRBV28 combines with J gene TRBJ2-1, with TRBD2 matching 9 bases. V lost 8 bases to trimming and J lost 8 bases; unmatched junction nucleotides: 10. The CDR3 totals 14 residues. Germline values: CDR1 MDHEN, CDR2 SYDVKM. The chain's CDR3 is CASGAAGGLHEQFF. CDR3 nucleotides: TGTGCCAGCGGAGCCGCGGGAGGGCTGCATGAGCAGTTCTTC.

This clone showed up just once. The chain uses TRBV2 and TRBJ2-7; TRBD1 aligns across 12 bases. The CDR3 loop spans 14 amino acids. V lost 5 bases to trimming and J lost 5 bases; unmatched junction nucleotides: 4. Germline loops: CDR1 SNHLY, CDR2 FYNNEI. Written as DNA, the CDR3 is TGTGCCAGCAGTCCGGGACAGGGGGCTCACGAGCAGTACTTC. It encodes CASSPGQGAHEQYF.

This rearrangement joins TRBV6-6 to TRBJ2-1; the D is unclear. This CDR3 spans 15 amino acids. The germline CDR1 and CDR2 sequences are MNHNY and SVGAGI (reference sequence). Trimming shortened V by 0 bases and J by 6 bases, and 12 bases separated the two germline ends. The CDR3: CASSYSGGAVNEQFF. Written as DNA, the CDR3 is TGTGCCAGCAGTTACTCTGGCGGAGCCGTCAATGAGCAGTTCTTC.

The CDR3 here is CATTLAGVQFF. The CDR3 bases are TGTGCCACTACTCTAGCGGGAGTGCAGTTCTTC. The chain uses TRBV6-5 and TRBJ2-1; 10 nucleotides line up with TRBD2. Germline lookup yields CDR1 MNHEY and CDR2 SVGAGI. With V trimmed by 10 bases and J by 12 bases, 6 bases remained unmatched. This CDR3 is built from 11 residues.

The chain recombines TRBV21-1 with TRBJ2-7; the D segment call TRBD1 is taken from the table without a DNA check. TRBV21-1 is given as a pseudogene. This CDR3 is 14 amino acids long. CDR3 in amino acids: CASSKGQVKGEQYF. The CDR3 region has the DNA TGTGCCAGCAGCAAAGGACAGGTTAAAGGAGAGCAGTACTTC.

The V gene is TRBV15, the J gene TRBJ2-7; TRBD2 is a possible D gene (6 bases). V lost 4 bases to trimming and J lost 6 bases, with 16 bases between them. The CDR3 length is 14 residues. The V gene's germline CDR1 is LNHNV and CDR2 YYDKDF (reference sequence). The chain's CDR3 is CATSKGSGRSEQYF. The CDR3 DNA reads TGTGCCACCAGCAAAGGTAGCGGACGATCCGAGCAGTACTTC.

The rearrangement uses TRBV30 and TRBJ2-7; D not resolved. V was cut by 7 bases and J by 2 bases, with 18 bases left in between. Looked up from germline, CDR1 is GTSNPN and CDR2 is SVGIG (reference sequence). The CDR3 contains 14 residues. DNA for the CDR3: TGTGCCTCGCGCAAGAGCAAGCTACCCTACGAGCAGTACTTC. Its translation is CASRKSKLPYEQYF. Supplemented by reference TRBV30 and TRBJ2-7, the full variable domain reads SQTIHQWPATLVQPVGSPLSLECTVEGTSNPNLYWYRQAAGRGLQLLFYSVGIGQISSEVPQNLSASRPQDRQFILSSKKLLLSDSGFYLCASRKSKLPYEQYFGPGTRLTVT.

This sequence joins TRBV11-2 and TRBJ1-1; D is unresolved. The CDR3 length is 14 residues. Germline CDR1 and CDR2: SGHAT and FQNNGV. With 6 bases removed from V and 3 bases from J, the gap between germline ends came to 14 bases. The CDR3 DNA is TGTGCCAGCAGTTTAATAGGAGAGGACACTGAAGCTTTCTTT. Residues: CASSLIGEDTEAFF.

This chain connects TRBV19 to TRBJ2-5, with D possibly matching TRBD1 (7 bases). Deletions cut 7 bases from V and 3 bases from J, with 15 bases between. The CDR3 covers 14 residues. CDR1 and CDR2 (germline): LNHDA, SQIVND (reference sequence). CDR3 DNA: TGTGCCAGTATCGGAGGGGGCGGCGAAGAGACCCAGTACTTC. It encodes CASIGGGGEETQYF.